This T cell receptor beta chain was recorded in a study of T cell repertoires in cytomegalovirus infection. Turning to the study itself: Recently described HLA-C-restricted plus well-studied HLA-B-restricted CMV epitopes were used. Both a matching HLA type and CMV infection were indicated by public TCR beta signatures. General study results and limits: Cumulative frequency of public TCR beta families picked out carriers of CMV plus the relevant HLA. Dominating the ex vivo response were HLA-C-restricted CMV-specific TCR beta clonotypes.

As regards this clonotype: Its antigen is as yet unknown.

One entry per CDR3 protein, called by TCRdb with MiXCR from the reads. The sample lists roughly 500,000 distinct CDR3 sequences; about 39% were seen once. V dropped 4 bases and J dropped 1 base, with 10 bases sitting between them. This CDR3 is built from 14 residues. Germline V gives CDR1 MNHNS, CDR2 SASEGT. The receptor's source is a human donor in good health (CMV status not recorded). Some clones in this sample may be carry-over from other donors' samples. This chain connects TRBV6-1 to TRBJ2-5; D uncertain. The material was cultured PBMCs, obtained from culture after CMV antigen stimulation. The CDR3 protein is CASSGTVTQETQYF. The DNA of the CDR3 is TGTGCCAGCAGTGGGACGGTAACCCAAGAGACCCAGTACTTC.